The present T cell receptor beta chain was sequenced within a study of beta chain features in type 1 diabetes listed by TCRdb under 2018. About the study as a whole: No differences in mean age, gender distribution, total cell number or subset yield were found between patients and healthy donors. Naive and central memory subsets were obtained from all 30 or so donors, but regulatory and stem cell-like memory subsets were isolated from only 8 patients and roughly 8 healthy donors. The study compared the TCRB repertoires of sorted circulating CD4+ T cell subsets in recently diagnosed type 1 diabetes patients with those in matched healthy donors. Across all samples, approximately 100 million sorted cells were examined, and cell number per subset correlated strongly with RNA yield. Broader findings and caveats from the paper: Type 1 diabetes patients showed a moderate but significant shortening of TCRB CDR3 length in all four CD4+ subsets. Naive, central memory and regulatory TCRB repertoires appeared to be more alike among patients than among healthy donors. Because small numbers of individuals were included in the HLA sub-analyses, any influence of HLA type on TCRB rearrangement was left unresolved. Because cDNA was sequenced instead of genomic DNA, highly expressing activated cells could be over-represented, though the groups showed no difference in activation or CD3 levels. PCR might favor shorter templates, but patient and control samples were amplified and corrected together, so any skew would affect both groups equally. Fewer insertions and more nucleotide deletions at VDJ recombination sites were observed in patients with type 1 diabetes, implying thymic rearrangement abnormalities.

The entire isolated RNA was reverse transcribed using the High Capacity cDNA Reverse Transcription Kit, and thus expressed TCRB transcripts were sequenced. Deep immunoSEQ sequencing was applied to naive, central memory and regulatory T cell samples, giving an average of about 3.4 million total reads per sample. Sorted cells were lysed in RLT buffer and RNA was extracted with DNase-treated RNeasy Micro or Mini kits, depending on cell number. Each cell subset was processed on its own to prevent cross-contamination, while patient and healthy donor samples were processed together. Using the immunoSEQ multiplex PCR, TCRB sequences were amplified from cDNA into 87-bp fragments spanning the CDR3 region. Amplicons were sequenced on the Illumina HiSeq platform. The authors' pipeline ran thus. Synthetic template baselines were used to correct PCR bias computationally, reads within Hamming distance 2 were collapsed together, and singletons that could not be merged were discarded. Reads were aligned against IMGT to assign V, D and J genes, CDR3 length and insertions or deletions at six rearrangement sites. Clonotype counts were normalized to sorted cell number within each subset before computing true diversity and Gini coefficients with the tcR R package. The overlap coefficient, calculated on TCRB nucleotide sequences, was used to measure repertoire sharing. Out-of-frame TCRB sequences from naive cells were analyzed as a proxy for the pre-selection repertoire. TCRdb obtained this table from immuneACCESS and retained in-frame rearrangements with V and J assigned. These tables miss some clones; where compared with another copy, unresolved V genes account for less than half of the shortfall, and the remainder is unexplained. V and J calls and clone size are those listed in that table; D and trimming were worked out from the DNA. The sample table shows about 620,000 clones, and roughly 15% are seen once. Roughly 0.098% of the sample rests with the top ten.

Each donor gave one peripheral blood draw, averaging approximately 110 mL, which was collected into heparinised tubes. A BD FACSAria II and a panel including CD45RO, CCR7, CD25, CD127, CD95 and CD27 were used to sort naive, central memory, regulatory and stem cell-like memory CD4+ T cells. Purity was above 95% for every sorted population. PBMCs were isolated immediately by Lymphoprep density gradient centrifugation and stained directly without culture. Samples were stained and sorted in pairs, with one healthy donor and one patient per experiment, so that batch effects were minimized. Notes on this clone: Its antigen has not been determined. Per-base quality was not reported, and no clone a single base away is much larger than it. The same CDR3 is also encoded by other DNA sequences in this sample.

The source is a man aged 18 to 30 in good health. The sample comprised naive CD4+ T cells from blood. This specimen's cell subset or site label, per the study, means: true naive CD4+ T cells.

The CDR3: CASSLGGGEQYF. The DNA sequence is as follows: TGTGCCAGCAGCTTAGGGGGAGGCGAGCAGTACTTC. The rearrangement combines TRBV7-2 with TRBJ2-7; 6 matching bases give a weak D call of TRBD2. The CDR3 runs 12 amino acids, cysteine and phenylalanine included. Of the read, only the CDR3 DNA is kept; its 36 bases are in frame from base 1. Based on the germline V gene, the CDR1 and CDR2 sequences are SGHTA and FQGNSA. V drops 1 base and J drops 6 bases, leaving 7 bases in between.